This record concerns one TCR beta chain sequence. Measured with immunoSEQ multiplex PCR; TCRdb has only the in-frame clones, and not every one. This sample has some 26,000 clones, with 80% to 85% found just once. Germline CDR1 and CDR2: LGHNA and YNFKEQ. V lost 8 bases and J 0 bases, leaving 13 bases between the germline ends. CDR3 length equals 15 residues. Each patient's relapse followed autologous stem cell transplantation, and brentuximab vedotin exposure varied. The study purified CD4+ T cells from thawed PBMCs using magnetic negative selection. This sample was included in a study of PD-1 blockade in classical Hodgkin lymphoma.

This specimen was CD4+ T cells from blood, taken at baseline. The TCR sequence derives from a human donor with classical Hodgkin lymphoma. This chain links TRBV4-2 with TRBJ2-2; TRBD1 is a possible D gene (6 bases). CDR3 DNA: TGTGCCAGCCTTATCGACAGGTCGAACACCGGGGAGCTGTTTTTT. This gives the protein CASLIDRSNTGELFF.